The 16 T cell receptor beta chains presented below share a single source sample, sequenced in a study of T cell responses to AZD1222 COVID-19 vaccine. Sequencing used immunoSEQ multiplex PCR; TCRdb keeps in-frame clones, though not all of them. Found here are approximately 210,000 clones, roughly 90% of them singletons; the top ten hold 3% to 3.5%. This specimen consisted of peripheral blood, obtained 28 days after the second AZD1222 dose. The receptors stem from an adult who received the AZD1222 COVID-19 vaccine.

V gene TRBV12-3 or TRBV12-4 combines with J gene TRBJ1-1; D ambiguous. V was pared by 3 bases and J by 4 bases, with 9 bases between. The CDR3 is 13 residues long. The DNA of the CDR3 is TGTGCCAGCAGTTTTGGAGGTTTCACTGAAGCTTTCTTT. Translated: CASSFGGFTEAFF.

The gene calls are TRBV30 and TRBJ1-5, with D hard to call. V was pared by 1 base and J by 2 bases, with 9 bases between. The germline V gene encodes CDR1 GTSNPN and CDR2 SVGIG (reference sequence). CDR3 length: 14 residues. Here the CDR3 reads CAWSEGLGNQPQHF. CDR3 sequence (DNA): TGTGCCTGGAGTGAAGGTCTGGGCAATCAGCCCCAGCATTTT.

This clone occurred once. CDR3 protein: CASSPAGLEYEQYF. The CDR3 region has the DNA TGTGCCAGCAGCCCAGCGGGACTAGAGTACGAGCAGTACTTC. This rearrangement joins TRBV27 to TRBJ2-7, with 8 bases matching TRBD2. CDR3 length equals 14 residues. Per germline, CDR1 MNHEY and CDR2 SMNVEV (reference sequence). Unmatched junction bases numbered 8, after V lost 6 bases and J lost 4 bases.

This clone was found a few times. The rearrangement uses TRBV5-6 and TRBJ1-6; D uncertain. The CDR3 spans 17 residues. The V end lost 1 base, the J end lost 9 bases, and 20 bases lay between the germline ends. CDR1 is SGHDT and CDR2 is YYEEEE in the germline V gene. In DNA form, the CDR3 reads TGTGCCAGCAGCTTGTCGGGAGGTAAAAACCCCGTTTCACCCCTCCACTTT. Its translation is CASSLSGGKNPVSPLHF.

This clone was observed once. The chain uses TRBV7-8 and TRBJ1-4, with unresolved D. The V end lost 3 bases, the J end lost 0 bases, and 5 bases lay between the germline ends. CDR3 length equals 14 residues. Germline values: CDR1 SGHVS, CDR2 FQNEAQ. The CDR3 coding sequence is TGTGCCAGCAGCTTTGAGGCAACTAATGAAAAACTGTTTTTT. It codes for CASSFEATNEKLFF.

The V and J genes are TRBV24-1 and TRBJ2-2; D gene uncertain. Trimming shortened V by 5 bases and J by 0 bases, and 6 bases separated the two germline ends. Germline V gene lookup returns CDR1 KGHDR and CDR2 SFDVKD. The CDR3 contains 14 residues. The CDR3 DNA reads as TGTGCCACCAGTGCCAAAACGAACACCGGGGAGCTGTTTTTT. It translates to CATSAKTNTGELFF.

The chain employs TRBV10-1 and TRBJ2-1, with a weak D call TRBD1 (6 bases). V was cut by 0 bases and J by 2 bases, with 11 bases left in between. From germline, CDR1 is WNHNN and CDR2 SYGVQD (reference sequence). The CDR3 extends over 16 amino acids. DNA of the CDR3: TGCGCCAGCAGTGAGTCAAGGGGGTTCGCCTACAATGAGCAGTTCTTC. This translates into CASSESRGFAYNEQFF.

The genes are TRBV6-2 or TRBV6-3 and TRBJ1-1; unclear D gene. There are 14 residues in the CDR3. Trimming took off 0 bases at V and 5 bases at J, with 10 bases between the two ends. CDR1 and CDR2 (germline): MNHEY, SVGEGT. Written as DNA, the CDR3 is TGTGCCAGCAGTTACTCGATGACAACGACTGAAGCTTTCTTT. It yields the protein CASSYSMTTTEAFF.

The chain carries TRBV6-5 and TRBJ2-1, with no clear D. The germline V gene encodes CDR1 MNHEY and CDR2 SVGAGI. Trimming pared 2 bases from V and 5 bases from J, leaving 10 bases between. This CDR3 comprises 14 residues. The CDR3 reads CASSYRGEHNEQFF. CDR3 coding DNA: TGTGCCAGCAGTTACAGAGGAGAACACAATGAGCAGTTCTTC.

The chain links TRBV5-1 to TRBJ1-2, with 10 bases fitting TRBD1. The junction had 1 base not matched to a gene; V was cut back by 2 bases and J by 3 bases. The CDR3 contains 14 residues. From germline, CDR1 is SGHRS and CDR2 YFSETQ. The CDR3 here is CASSLGQGDYGYTF. DNA of the CDR3: TGCGCCAGCAGCTTAGGACAGGGGGACTATGGCTACACCTTC.

The chain recombines TRBV5-1 with TRBJ1-2; D is unresolved. The V end lost 9 bases, the J end lost 4 bases, and 4 bases lay between the germline ends. The CDR3 is 9 residues long. Germline CDR1 and CDR2: SGHRS and YFSETQ. In DNA, the CDR3 is TGCGCCAAAATCTATGGCTACACCTTC. It yields the protein CAKIYGYTF.

The rearrangement links TRBV9 to TRBJ2-7; D uncertain. The germline CDR1 and CDR2 sequences are SGDLS and YYNGEE. Trimming removed 0 bases at V and 2 bases at J, with 9 bases between. The length of the CDR3 is 14 residues. As DNA, the CDR3 is TGTGCCAGCAGCGTAGGAACGGCGACCTACGAGCAGTACTTC. Protein product: CASSVGTATYEQYF. The variable domain in full, completed from reference TRBV9 and TRBJ2-7, reads DSGVTQTPKHLITATGQRVTLRCSPRSGDLSVYWYQQSLDQGLQFLIQYYNGEERAKGNILERFSAQQFPDLHSELNLSSLELGDSALYFCASSVGTATYEQYFGPGTRLTVT.

This chain links TRBV12-5 with TRBJ2-7; D possibly corresponds to TRBD2 (7 bases). There are 13 residues in the CDR3. CDR1 and CDR2 (germline): LGHNT, FRNRAP. V dropped 2 bases and J dropped 6 bases, with 11 bases sitting between them. The CDR3 nucleotides read TGTGCTAGTGGTTTGACGGGGGGCCGCGAGCAGTACTTC. Its translation: CASGLTGGREQYF.

The gene calls are TRBV11-3 and TRBJ2-1, with 8 bases identical to TRBD2. The germline V gene has CDR1 SGHNT and CDR2 YENEEA. The V gene end was trimmed by 3 bases and the J gene end by 5 bases; junction bases not matched to a gene: 12. The CDR3 is 17 amino acids. The CDR3 coding sequence is TGTGCCAGCAGCTTTACCGCCGTAGCGGGGATTAACAATGAGCAGTTCTTC. Its protein is CASSFTAVAGINNEQFF.

This clone was seen only a few times. The V call is TRBV3-1 (or the pseudogene TRBV3-2), the J call TRBJ1-1; 8 nucleotides align to TRBD1. J was trimmed by 2 bases and V by 8 bases; bases with no gene match: 7. The germline V gene encodes CDR1 LGHDT and CDR2 YNNKEL (reference sequence). The CDR3 covers 14 residues. CDR3 nucleotide sequence: TGTGCCAGCTGGGACAGGAGGTTAAACACTGAAGCTTTCTTT. Translating it yields CASWDRRLNTEAFF.

The rearrangement links TRBV30 to TRBJ2-1; no definite D call. Germline V lookup: CDR1 GTSNPN, CDR2 SVGIG (reference sequence). Trimming removed 5 bases from V and 3 bases from J, with 11 bases in between. The CDR3 covers 13 residues. CDR3 sequence reads: CAWAGGFYNEQFF. In DNA form, the CDR3 reads TGTGCCTGGGCTGGCGGCTTCTACAATGAGCAGTTCTTC.